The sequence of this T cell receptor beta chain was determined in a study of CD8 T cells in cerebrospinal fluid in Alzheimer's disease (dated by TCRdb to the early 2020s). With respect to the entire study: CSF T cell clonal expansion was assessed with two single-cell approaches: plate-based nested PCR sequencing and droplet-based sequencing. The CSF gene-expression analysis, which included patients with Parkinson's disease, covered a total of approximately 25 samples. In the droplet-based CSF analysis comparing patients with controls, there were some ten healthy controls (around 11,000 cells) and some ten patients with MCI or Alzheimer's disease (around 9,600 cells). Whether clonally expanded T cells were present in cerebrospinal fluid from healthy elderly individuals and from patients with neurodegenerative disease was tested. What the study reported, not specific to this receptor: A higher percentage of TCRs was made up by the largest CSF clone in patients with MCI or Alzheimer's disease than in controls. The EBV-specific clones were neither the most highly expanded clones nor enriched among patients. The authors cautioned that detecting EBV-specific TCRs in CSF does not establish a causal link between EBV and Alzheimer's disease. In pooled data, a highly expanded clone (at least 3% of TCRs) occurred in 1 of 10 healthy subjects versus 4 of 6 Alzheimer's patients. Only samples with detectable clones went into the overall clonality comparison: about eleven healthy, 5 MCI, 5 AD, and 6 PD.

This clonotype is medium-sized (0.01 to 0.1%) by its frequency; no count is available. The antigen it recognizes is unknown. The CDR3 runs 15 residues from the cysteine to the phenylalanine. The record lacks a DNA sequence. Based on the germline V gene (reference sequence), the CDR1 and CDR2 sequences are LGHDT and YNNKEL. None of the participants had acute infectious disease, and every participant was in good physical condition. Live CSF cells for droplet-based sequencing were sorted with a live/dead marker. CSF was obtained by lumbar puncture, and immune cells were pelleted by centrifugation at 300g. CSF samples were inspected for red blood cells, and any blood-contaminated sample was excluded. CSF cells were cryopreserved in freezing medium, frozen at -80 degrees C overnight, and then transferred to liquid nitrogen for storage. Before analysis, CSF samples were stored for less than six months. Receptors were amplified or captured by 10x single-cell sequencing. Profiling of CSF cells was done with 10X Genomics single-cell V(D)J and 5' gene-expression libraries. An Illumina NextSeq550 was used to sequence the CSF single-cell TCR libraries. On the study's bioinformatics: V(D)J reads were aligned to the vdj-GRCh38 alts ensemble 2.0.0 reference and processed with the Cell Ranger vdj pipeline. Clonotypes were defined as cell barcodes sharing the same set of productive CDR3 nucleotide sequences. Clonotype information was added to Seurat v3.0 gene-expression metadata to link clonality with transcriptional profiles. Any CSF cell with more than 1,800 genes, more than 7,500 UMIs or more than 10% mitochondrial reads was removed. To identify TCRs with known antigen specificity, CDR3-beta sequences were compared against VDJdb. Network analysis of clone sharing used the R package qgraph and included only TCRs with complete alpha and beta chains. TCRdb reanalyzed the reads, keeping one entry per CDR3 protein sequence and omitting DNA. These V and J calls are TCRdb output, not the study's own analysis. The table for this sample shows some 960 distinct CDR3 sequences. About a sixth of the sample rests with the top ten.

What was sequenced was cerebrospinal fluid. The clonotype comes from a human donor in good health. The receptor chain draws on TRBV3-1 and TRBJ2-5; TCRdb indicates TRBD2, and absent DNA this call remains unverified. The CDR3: CASSRRQGSWETQYF.